A selection of T cell receptor beta chains follows, all from one sample in a study of identical twins. TCRdb reprocessed the 5' RACE reads with MiXCR, giving one entry per CDR3 protein. The sample shows 600,000 to 850,000 distinct CDR3 sequences, approximately 18% of them seen only once. The sample was also linked to a second study, of T cells expressing NK-cell markers.

The sequenced sample was PBMCs. These receptors came from a woman aged 18-29 years in good health. Each CDR3 is given without its conserved first and last residue. Fields, in order: V gene, clone size, J gene, CDR3 protein. Expanded clones get a size class; other rows say once, few or many, or leave the size out.

TRBV7-7	many	TRBJ2-3	ASSSRVTDTQY
TRBV7-2	few	TRBJ2-5	ASSLAVASGKETQY
TRBV5-5	-	TRBJ2-7	ASSLPGREYEQY
TRBV12-3/TRBV12-4	few	TRBJ1-1	ASTPTKGRFMNTEAF
TRBV9	-	TRBJ2-5	ASSSAAVVPGTQY
TRBV12-3/TRBV12-4	-	TRBJ1-2	ASRTGENGYT
TRBV30	few	TRBJ2-7	AWSIWDGGDEQY
TRBV12-3/TRBV12-4	few	TRBJ1-2	ASRQEYGYT
TRBV12-3/TRBV12-4	many	TRBJ2-2	ASSLRQLNTGELF
TRBV9	few	TRBJ2-3	ASSVDVDDRTYTDTQY
TRBV5-1	-	TRBJ1-1	ASSLRGIGGMSTEAF
TRBV6-2/TRBV6-3	-	TRBJ2-1	ASKPAGGRYEQF
TRBV5-1	-	TRBJ2-5	ASSSTGALWETQY
TRBV12-3/TRBV12-4	-	TRBJ2-5	ASTPRAGSAGETQY
TRBV5-1	many	TRBJ2-7	ASSSTGSEGEQY
TRBV9	many	TRBJ2-1	ASSVAQPGNEQF
TRBV29-1	-	TRBJ1-2	SVREYPDLNYGYT
TRBV11-2	few	TRBJ2-7	ASSDGGLGEQY
TRBV12-3/TRBV12-4	many	TRBJ1-5	ASSLGGASNQPQH
TRBV5-1	-	TRBJ1-4	ASSSWSLGEKLF
TRBV5-5	-	TRBJ1-2	ASSSVGVVGYT
TRBV9	few	TRBJ2-7	ASSVAPAGGREQY
TRBV20-1	few	TRBJ2-1	SAPLLAGGVSSYNEQF
TRBV7-2	few	TRBJ2-3	ASSSRPTTDTQY
TRBV10-3	few	TRBJ1-1	AISGDGTEAF
TRBV5-1	few	TRBJ2-2	ASSWHRTSGGLNTGELF
TRBV6-2/TRBV6-3	-	TRBJ2-2	ASRPGLAVLTGELF
TRBV6-1	many	TRBJ1-2	ASSAVGQSYGYT
TRBV15	-	TRBJ1-5	ATSRDSTRDSNQPQH
TRBV20-1	few	TRBJ2-7	SASELRGFIYEQY
TRBV10-3	-	TRBJ2-6	AISVIGTGSSGANVLT
TRBV5-5	-	TRBJ2-1	ASSLAYGPGAYNEQF
TRBV7-9	-	TRBJ2-7	ASSHRDRAVYEQY
TRBV18	-	TRBJ2-2	ASSPEQNTGELF
TRBV5-1	few	TRBJ2-1	ASSLEVGALNNEQF
TRBV19	few	TRBJ2-3	ASSMNRAGDTQY
TRBV5-1	few	TRBJ2-2	ASSLSSSNTGELF
TRBV7-2	-	TRBJ1-2	ASSSDRRLYGYT
TRBV5-4	-	TRBJ2-1	ASSSWGSSYNEQF
TRBV27	-	TRBJ1-2	ASSLSGQTFWGYT
TRBV25-1	-	TRBJ2-2	ASSEQYTGELF
TRBV6-5	few	TRBJ1-1	ASSYFGAKEAF
TRBV5-6	few	TRBJ2-5	ASSVGVTRDEETQY
TRBV10-3	-	TRBJ2-3	AISESRLTTDTQY
TRBV5-5	few	TRBJ2-7	ASRDAVRQQY
TRBV21-1	-	TRBJ1-1	ASSNSPNTEAF
TRBV5-1	many	TRBJ2-1	ASSLLTSFLNEQF
TRBV7-8	-	TRBJ2-7	ASSYDRGDEQY
TRBV4-3	-	TRBJ2-4	ASSQTIADLAKNIQY
TRBV5-1	-	TRBJ2-7	ASSRATGDGYEQY
TRBV6-5	-	TRBJ2-7	ASRLGTEGSYEQY
TRBV5-1	many	TRBJ1-2	ASSSDRGYT
TRBV4-1	-	TRBJ2-7	ASSHPAQGTYEQY
TRBV27	-	TRBJ1-6	ASSLNRGNSPLH